The present T cell receptor (beta chain) was sequenced within a study of tissue T cells after allogeneic stem cell transplantation. Data came from immunoSEQ multiplex PCR; TCRdb stores just in-frame clones and leaves some out. The sample lists around 9,300 clones, approximately 47% seen once, with nearly 7.5% in the top ten. This clone was seen a handful of times. Its antigen remains unidentified. The gene names given are mouse names. The missing CDR3 end, 1 residue past where the read stops, is filled in from the germline J gene. Time point specified: mouse harvest day 7 after allogeneic transplant. Each mouse received 10^7 T-cell-depleted marrow cells plus 10^6 splenic CD5+ T cells by tail vein. General study results and limits: Motif-based clustering found tissue-specific repertoire signatures shared across patients, though few clones were shared.

Germline values: CDR1 SQVVS, CDR2 ANEGSEA. This CDR3 is 14 amino acids long. Trimming took 3 bases from V and 0 from J; bases not matched to a gene: 1. J is TRBJ2-2 and V is TRBV30, with 7 bases fitting TRBD1. The specimen sequenced was gut tissue. The receptor's source is a female BALB/c mouse given C57BL/6 T cells with graft-versus-host disease after an allogeneic hematopoietic cell transplant. Here the CDR3 reads CSSRTGPNTGQLYF. Incomplete CDR3 DNA: TGTAGTTCTAGGACAGGGCCAAACACCGGGCAGCTCTAC.